Listed here are 9 T cell receptor beta chains from one sample, sequenced in a study of T cells in Graves' hyperthyroidism and ophthalmopathy. Amplified regions were TCR beta CDR3 sequences from RNA transcripts. The primer set for the first-round RT-PCR of the TCR CDR3 was HTBI. MiXCR, applied by TCRdb to the multiplex PCR reads, yields one record per CDR3 protein. The data contain 490,000 or so distinct CDR3 sequences, under 25% of them singletons. Sequenced sample: blood. All receptors derive from a woman aged 65 to 85 with Graves' ophthalmopathy.

J is TRBJ1-5 and V is TRBV20-1, with D maybe TRBD1 (5 bases). The V gene's germline CDR1 is DFQATT and CDR2 SNEGSKA (reference sequence). The CDR3 is 15 amino acids. V shed 6 bases and J shed 2 bases, with 17 bases lying between them. CDR3 nucleotides: TGCAGTGCGGGGGGTCGAGGGTCGGGCAATCAGCCCCAGCATTTT. Translating gives CSAGGRGSGNQPQHF.

This chain joins TRBV9 and TRBJ1-6; D uncertain. The V end lost 7 bases, the J end lost 3 bases, and 8 bases lay between the germline ends. This CDR3 is built from 13 residues. Germline values: CDR1 SGDLS, CDR2 YYNGEE. The CDR3 nucleotides are TGTGCCAGCGGACGGGACTATAATTCACCCCTCCACTTT. Encoded protein: CASGRDYNSPLHF. Full variable domain (missing parts from reference TRBV9 and TRBJ1-6): DSGVTQTPKHLITATGQRVTLRCSPRSGDLSVYWYQQSLDQGLQFLIQYYNGEERAKGNILERFSAQQFPDLHSELNLSSLELGDSALYFCASGRDYNSPLHFGNGTRLTVT.

The sample holds many counts of this clonotype. V and J are TRBV11-2 and TRBJ2-1, with D unresolved. V gave up 1 base and J gave up 0 bases, with 13 bases separating them. The CDR3 is 17 residues long. From germline, CDR1 is SGHAT and CDR2 FQNNGV. The chain's CDR3 is CASSLVASTSSYNEQFF. CDR3 nucleotides: TGTGCCAGCAGCTTAGTCGCCAGCACGAGCTCCTACAATGAGCAGTTCTTC.

This clonotype was seen a handful of times. The rearrangement joins TRBV4-1 to TRBJ2-7; D unresolved. This CDR3 comprises 14 residues. V was clipped by 2 bases and J by 5 bases, with 13 bases between them. Germline V gene data show CDR1 as MGHRA and CDR2 as YSYEKL. CDR3 nucleotides: TGCGCCAGCAGCCAAAGTCAAGGGTTCAACGAGCAGTACTTC. Protein: CASSQSQGFNEQYF.

This clonotype was observed a handful of times. This rearrangement joins TRBV2 to TRBJ1-2; D ambiguous. The CDR3 covers 12 residues. CDR1 is SNHLY and CDR2 is FYNNEI in the germline V gene. V dropped 7 bases and J dropped 3 bases, with 9 bases sitting between them. Written as DNA, the CDR3 is TGTGCCAGCATTAAAGATGACTATGGCTACACCTTC. Its translation: CASIKDDYGYTF.

This clonotype was detected ten times or more. In nucleotides, the CDR3 is TGTGCCAGCATTCCCGGGAGGGCGGATTACAATGAGCAGTTCTTC. Its protein is CASIPGRADYNEQFF. The genes are TRBV2 and TRBJ2-1; 8 bases match TRBD2. Germline lookup yields CDR1 SNHLY and CDR2 FYNNEI. With 7 bases clipped from V and 4 bases from J, the junction kept 9 bases outside the gene matches. The CDR3 runs to 15 residues. Looking up the rest from reference TRBV2 and TRBJ2-1 gives the full variable domain: EPEVTQTPSHQVTQMGQEVILRCVPISNHLYFYWYRQILGQKVEFLVSFYNNEISEKSEIFDDQFSVERPDGSNFTLKIRSTKLEDSAMYFCASIPGRADYNEQFFGPGTRLTVL.

This clonotype was observed a few times. The V gene is TRBV11-2, the J gene TRBJ2-7; D perhaps matches TRBD1 (6 bases). The CDR3 extends over 15 amino acids. CDR1 and CDR2 (germline): SGHAT, FQNNGV. V lost 0 bases and J lost 5, with 14 bases in between. As DNA, the CDR3 is TGTGCCAGCAGCTTAGAGGGGGCAGGGGACAACGAGCAGTACTTC. Protein: CASSLEGAGDNEQYF.

This clonotype was counted between two and nine times. CDR3 nucleotides: TGCGCCAGCAGCTGGAAGGGCTACGAGCAGTACTTC. It encodes CASSWKGYEQYF. V usage is TRBV5-1 and J usage is TRBJ2-7; D ambiguous. V gave up 3 bases and J gave up 3 bases, with 7 bases separating them. The CDR3 runs to 12 residues. Germline V CDR1 and CDR2: SGHRS, YFSETQ.

The chain carries TRBV4-2 and TRBJ2-3; D not resolved. Germline V gene data show CDR1 as LGHNA and CDR2 as YNFKEQ. V lost 1 base to trimming and J lost 3 bases, with 11 bases between them. CDR3 size: 15 residues. This chain's CDR3 is CASSQGTGPTDTQYF. DNA for the CDR3: TGTGCCAGCAGCCAAGGGACGGGTCCAACAGATACGCAGTATTTT.